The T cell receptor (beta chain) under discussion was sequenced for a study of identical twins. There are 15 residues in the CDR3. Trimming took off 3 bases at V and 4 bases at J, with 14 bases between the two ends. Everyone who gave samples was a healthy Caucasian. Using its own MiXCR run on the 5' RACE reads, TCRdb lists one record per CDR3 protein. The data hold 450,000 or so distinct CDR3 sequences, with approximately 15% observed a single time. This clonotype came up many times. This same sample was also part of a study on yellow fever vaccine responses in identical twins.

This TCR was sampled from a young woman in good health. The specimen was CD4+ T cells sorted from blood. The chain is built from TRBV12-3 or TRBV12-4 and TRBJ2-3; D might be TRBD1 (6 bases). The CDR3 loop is CASSFRAGVADTQYF. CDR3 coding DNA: TGTGCCAGCAGTTTCAGGGCAGGGGTCGCAGATACGCAGTATTTT.